Listed here are 32 T cell receptor beta chains from one sample, sequenced in a study of blood T cell repertoires in COVID-19. The method was immunoSEQ multiplex PCR; TCRdb's version includes in-frame clones alone and lacks a portion of them. The sample lists some 400,000 clones; more than 75% were seen once. Sequencing used peripheral blood. These receptors were taken from a human donor with acute or convalescent COVID-19. The donor label of this sample is uncertain.

In nucleotides, the CDR3 is TGTGCCAGCAGGAGAACTAGCGGGGGGCTTTGGAAGTTCTTC. Protein sequence: CASRRTSGGLWKFF. This rearrangement joins TRBV28 to TRBJ2-1; 12 bases fit TRBD2. Germline V gives CDR1 MDHEN, CDR2 SYDVKM. The CDR3 is made up of 14 amino acids. Unmatched junction bases numbered 11, after V lost 6 bases and J lost 14 bases.

V and J are TRBV6-5 and TRBJ1-1; 8 bases are a match to TRBD1. V was pared by 7 bases and J by 8 bases, with 9 bases of the junction left unmatched. Germline values: CDR1 MNHEY, CDR2 SVGAGI. The CDR3 runs 13 residues. The CDR3 here is CASIIQGVKEAFF. CDR3 sequence (DNA): TGTGCCAGCATTATACAGGGGGTGAAGGAAGCTTTCTTT.

V usage is TRBV18 and J usage is TRBJ1-1; TRBD1 is a possible D gene (5 bases). CDR1 is KGHSH and CDR2 is LQKENI in the germline V gene. V shed 3 bases and J shed 6 bases, with 20 bases lying between them. This CDR3 is built from 16 residues. The CDR3 sequence is CASSPGPPQGVSEAFF. CDR3 sequence (DNA): TGTGCCAGCTCACCTGGGCCACCGCAGGGTGTATCTGAAGCTTTCTTT.

This clone was counted between two and nine times. The chain carries TRBV30 and TRBJ1-5; a possible D gene is TRBD1 (5 bases). The CDR3 is 14 residues long. Per the germline V gene, CDR1 is GTSNPN and CDR2 is SVGIG (reference sequence). Trimming pared 0 bases from V and 7 bases from J, leaving 13 bases between. CDR3 nucleotide sequence: TGTGCCTGGAGTGTCGGGGAGGGGAAACAGCCCCAGCATTTT. It is translated as CAWSVGEGKQPQHF.

This chain connects TRBV11-3 to TRBJ2-3; 8 bases agree with TRBD2. V was pared by 4 bases and J by 1 base, with 7 bases of the junction left unmatched. The CDR3 covers 16 residues. Germline CDR1 and CDR2: SGHNT and YENEEA. The CDR3 reads CASSSRGGLGTDTQYF. In nucleotides, the CDR3 is TGTGCCAGCAGCTCTCGGGGGGGTCTGGGCACAGATACGCAGTATTTT. Variable domain in full (rest from reference TRBV11-3 and TRBJ2-3): EAGVVQSPRYKIIEKKQPVAFWCNPISGHNTLYWYLQNLGQGPELLIRYENEEAVDDSQLPKDRFSAERLKGVDSTLKIQPAELGDSAVYLCASSSRGGLGTDTQYFGPGTRLTVL.

This chain joins TRBV6-6 and TRBJ1-1; D is undetermined. CDR3 size: 14 residues. The germline V gene has CDR1 MNHNY and CDR2 SVGAGI (reference sequence). V lost 6 bases, J lost 0 bases, and 11 bases lay in between. The CDR3 sequence: CASSSPGMNTEAFF. The CDR3 coding sequence is TGTGCCAGCAGCTCCCCTGGCATGAACACTGAAGCTTTCTTT.

The chain carries TRBV10-3 and TRBJ1-1, with a tentative D call TRBD1 (6 bases). The V gene's germline CDR1 is ENHRY and CDR2 SYGVKD. V lost 0 bases and J lost 6, with 11 bases in between. This CDR3 has 14 amino acids. In DNA form, the CDR3 reads TGTGCCATCAGTGAGTCACAGGGTCGCGCTGAAGCTTTCTTT. Translation gives CAISESQGRAEAFF.

The chain links TRBV10-2 to TRBJ1-1; possibly TRBD1 for D (5 bases). The CDR3 contains 13 residues. Germline V CDR1 and CDR2: WSHSY, SAAADI. V lost 6 bases and J 8 bases, leaving 16 bases between the germline ends. Here the CDR3 DNA reads TGCGCCAGCAGGGGGGAGGGGCAAGTAGAAGCTTTCTTT. This codes for CASRGEGQVEAFF.

CDR3 sequence (DNA): TGTGCCAGCTCACCTACTGTGGGGACAGCCGAAGCTTTCTTT. Its protein product is CASSPTVGTAEAFF. The chain joins TRBV18 to TRBJ1-1; 7 nucleotides match TRBD1. This CDR3 is 14 amino acids long. From germline, CDR1 is KGHSH and CDR2 LQKENI. The junction had 9 bases not matched to a gene; V was cut back by 3 bases and J by 8 bases.

This chain joins TRBV24-1 and TRBJ1-2, with a possible D match to TRBD1 (6 bases). The V gene lost 4 bases and the J gene lost 8 bases, with 19 bases spanning the gap. In germline, CDR1 is KGHDR, CDR2 SFDVKD. The CDR3 contains 15 residues. The CDR3 region has the DNA TGTGCCACCAGTGAGATACTAACAGGGCGAGAGGGCTACACCTTC. This sequence encodes CATSEILTGREGYTF.

This chain connects TRBV7-7 to TRBJ2-2, with D hard to call. Trimming took 2 bases from V and 0 from J, leaving 4 bases between them. Germline-derived CDR1 and CDR2 are SSHAT and FNYEAQ (reference sequence). The CDR3 is 14 amino acids. This chain's CDR3 is CASSLHSNTGELFF. In nucleotides, the CDR3 is TGTGCCAGCAGCTTACACTCGAACACCGGGGAGCTGTTTTTT. Looking up the rest from reference TRBV7-7 and TRBJ2-2 gives the full variable domain: GAGVSQSPRYKVTKRGQDVTLRCDPISSHATLYWYQQALGQGPEFLTYFNYEAQPDKSGLPSDRFSAERPEGSISTLTIQRTEQRDSAMYRCASSLHSNTGELFFGEGSRLTVL.

The rearrangement uses TRBV4-1 and TRBJ2-1, with TRBD1 matching over 9 bases. With V trimmed by 4 bases and J by 3 bases, 10 bases remained unmatched. Germline values: CDR1 MGHRA, CDR2 YSYEKL. The CDR3 is 17 amino acids. The chain's CDR3 is CASSLYGDREVYNEQFF. Here the CDR3 DNA reads TGCGCCAGCAGCCTATATGGGGACAGGGAGGTCTACAATGAGCAGTTCTTC.

The chain joins TRBV3-1 (or the pseudogene TRBV3-2) to TRBJ1-3; D gene unclear. The CDR3 has 14 amino acids. Germline CDR1 is LGHDT and CDR2 is YNNKEL (reference sequence). Trimming pared 4 bases from V and 4 bases from J, leaving 11 bases between. The CDR3 DNA reads as TGTGCCAGCAGCCCGTTTAACAGAGGAAACACCATATATTTT. Translated, it gives CASSPFNRGNTIYF.

The chain uses TRBV24-1 and TRBJ2-1, with 14 bases fitting TRBD2. Per the germline V gene, CDR1 is KGHDR and CDR2 is SFDVKD. The CDR3 spans 14 residues. Trimming removed 9 bases from V and 9 bases from J; junction bases left unmatched: 6. DNA of the CDR3: TGTGCCACCGGGACTAGCGGGAGCGGGGGTGAGCAGTTCTTC. It translates to CATGTSGSGGEQFF.

On this clone itself: This sample includes further DNA sequences coding for the same CDR3. The rearrangement joins TRBV10-1 to TRBJ2-1, with 7 bases fitting TRBD2. Losses at the gene ends were 0 bases for V and 7 bases for J; bases not matched to a gene: 3. There are 14 residues in the CDR3. Germline V gene lookup returns CDR1 WNHNN and CDR2 SYGVQD (reference sequence). CDR3 bases: TGCGCCAGCAGTGAGTCAGGCGGGGGAAATGAGCAGTTCTTC. Encoded protein: CASSESGGGNEQFF.

The chain carries TRBV28 and TRBJ1-1; possible D gene TRBD1, 5 bases. V was pared by 3 bases and J by 0 bases, with 8 bases between. Germline CDR1 reads MDHEN; CDR2 reads SYDVKM. The CDR3 extends over 14 amino acids. The CDR3 nucleotides are TGTGCCAGCAGTTTGGGGCAGGTGAACACTGAAGCTTTCTTT. Its protein is CASSLGQVNTEAFF.

This clone was counted a few times. V is TRBV10-3 and J is TRBJ1-2; 9 nucleotides line up with TRBD1. The length of the CDR3 is 19 residues. Germline assignment: CDR1 ENHRY and CDR2 SYGVKD. J lost 0 bases, V lost 5 bases, and 16 bases had no gene match. CDR3 bases: TGTGCCATCAGTTCTACCTCCGGGACAGGGAACGATACTAACTATGGCTACACCTTC. Amino acids: CAISSTSGTGNDTNYGYTF.

Details on this clone: This specimen includes other DNA sequences encoding the same CDR3. The chain recombines TRBV5-8 with TRBJ2-1; D unresolved. The germline CDR1 and CDR2 sequences are SGHTS and YDEGEE. V lost 0 bases, J lost 0 bases, and 7 bases lay in between. There are 15 residues in the CDR3. The CDR3 bases are TGTGCCAGCAGCTTGGGAAGGAGCTCCTACAATGAGCAGTTCTTC. The encoded protein is CASSLGRSSYNEQFF. Full variable domain (outside the CDR3, taken from reference TRBV5-8 and TRBJ2-1): EAGVTQSPTHLIKTRGQQATLRCSPISGHTSVYWYQQALGLGLQFLLWYDEGEERNRGNFPPRFSGRQFPNYSSELNVNALELEDSALYLCASSLGRSSYNEQFFGPGTRLTVL.

This clone has just one count. The gene calls are TRBV5-6 and TRBJ2-3; weak D call: TRBD2 (5 bases). The CDR3 has 11 amino acids. CDR1 is SGHDT and CDR2 is YYEEEE in the germline V gene. The V end was cut by 2 bases, the J end by 10 bases, with 8 bases between. CDR3 sequence reads: CASSFERAQYF. CDR3 nucleotide sequence: TGTGCCAGCAGCTTCGAGAGGGCGCAGTATTTT.

The chain uses TRBV30 and TRBJ1-4, with D perhaps TRBD1 (6 bases). Germline V lookup: CDR1 GTSNPN, CDR2 SVGIG (reference sequence). The CDR3 extends over 14 amino acids. The V end lost 0 bases, the J end lost 4 bases, and 9 bases lay between the germline ends. The CDR3 DNA reads TGTGCCTGGAGTGTTCGGACAGTTAATGAAAAACTGTTTTTT. It yields the protein CAWSVRTVNEKLFF.

This clone turned up a few times. V is TRBV10-2 and J is TRBJ2-2; D gene ambiguous. The CDR3 length is 14 residues. The germline CDR1 and CDR2 sequences are WSHSY and SAAADI. Trimming removed 8 bases from V and 1 base from J, with 11 bases in between. The CDR3 loop reads CASRVTRNTGELFF. The DNA for the CDR3 is TGCGCCAGCCGAGTAACGCGGAACACCGGGGAGCTGTTTTTT.

The chain uses TRBV5-4 and TRBJ2-7; D unclear. Trimming removed 3 bases from V and 3 bases from J, with 13 bases in between. CDR3 size: 14 residues. CDR1 and CDR2 (germline): SGHNT, YYREEE (reference sequence). CDR3 bases: TGTGCCAGCAGCTCGGCTAGAGGTAGCTACGAGCAGTACTTC. It yields the protein CASSSARGSYEQYF.

Only a few counts were recorded for this clone. This chain links TRBV15 with TRBJ1-1; TRBD1 is a possible D gene (6 bases). Germline V lookup: CDR1 LNHNV, CDR2 YYDKDF (reference sequence). The CDR3 has 15 amino acids. Trimming stripped 0 bases from V and 4 bases from J, with 12 bases between. CDR3 loop: CATSRDMGAFTEAFF. The CDR3, as DNA: TGTGCCACCAGCAGAGATATGGGGGCTTTCACTGAAGCTTTCTTT.

J is TRBJ2-7 and V is TRBV28; TRBD1 agrees at 9 bases. Germline lookup yields CDR1 MDHEN and CDR2 SYDVKM. The junction had 14 bases not matched to a gene; V was cut back by 4 bases and J by 7 bases. This CDR3 is 16 amino acids long. The CDR3 sequence: CASSWSGTGLRWEQYF. The CDR3 DNA reads TGTGCCAGCAGTTGGTCCGGGACAGGGCTTCGTTGGGAGCAGTACTTC.

The chain carries TRBV18 and TRBJ1-5; D is unclear. V was cut by 3 bases and J by 2 bases, with 17 bases left in between. Germline V gene sequence: CDR1 KGHSH, CDR2 LQKENI. CDR3 length: 17 residues. Here the CDR3 DNA reads TGTGCCAGCTCACCTCTACACGCCCTGGGAGGCAATCAGCCCCAGCATTTT. Translated, it gives CASSPLHALGGNQPQHF.

In this sample, this clone turned up a few times. The rearrangement uses TRBV6-5 and TRBJ1-3, with TRBD1 matching 9 bases. V lost 5 bases and J lost 4; bases outside the gene matches: 3. The CDR3 contains 14 residues. CDR1 is MNHEY, CDR2 SVGAGI, per germline. The CDR3 DNA is TGTGCCAGCAGTCCAGGGACAGGGGGAAACACCATATATTTT. It is translated as CASSPGTGGNTIYF.

The chain uses TRBV2 and TRBJ2-1; 8 bases are shared with TRBD1. The CDR3 runs to 15 residues. The J segment lost 6 bases and the V segment lost 1 base, leaving 5 bases of the junction unmatched. Germline V gene data show CDR1 as SNHLY and CDR2 as FYNNEI. This chain's CDR3 is CASSEGQGALNEQFF. The DNA for the CDR3 is TGTGCCAGCAGTGAAGGGCAGGGGGCCCTCAATGAGCAGTTCTTC.

This rearrangement joins TRBV19 to TRBJ1-6; perhaps TRBD1 as D (6 bases). Germline assignment: CDR1 LNHDA and CDR2 SQIVND (reference sequence). Trimming cost V 4 bases and J 8 bases, with 9 bases left between them. The CDR3 runs 13 residues. The CDR3 bases are TGTGCCAGTAGTACTAACAGGGATTCACCCCTCCACTTT. It encodes CASSTNRDSPLHF. The variable domain in full, completed from reference TRBV19 and TRBJ1-6, reads DGGITQSPKYLFRKEGQNVTLSCEQNLNHDAMYWYRQDPGQGLRLIYYSQIVNDFQKGDIAEGYSVSREKKESFPLTVTSAQKNPTAFYLCASSTNRDSPLHFGNGTRLTVT.

This clone was seen a handful of times. The V gene is TRBV24-1, the J gene TRBJ1-5; possibly TRBD1 for D (6 bases). Germline CDR1 reads KGHDR; CDR2 reads SFDVKD. CDR3 length: 17 amino acids. V lost 3 bases and J 7 bases, leaving 21 bases between the germline ends. CDR3 protein: CATSDLKQGVGEQPQHF. CDR3 nucleotide sequence: TGTGCCACCAGTGATCTGAAACAGGGTGTAGGAGAACAGCCCCAGCATTTT.

The genes are TRBV19 and TRBJ2-3; tentatively, D is TRBD2 (6 bases). The germline CDR1 and CDR2 sequences are LNHDA and SQIVND (reference sequence). The CDR3 loop spans 13 amino acids. Deletions cut 6 bases from V and 3 bases from J, with 10 bases between. The CDR3 region is CASRLGGTDTQYF. The CDR3, as DNA: TGTGCCAGTAGATTGGGGGGTACAGATACGCAGTATTTT.

The J gene is TRBJ1-3, the V gene TRBV6-2 or TRBV6-3; TRBD1 agrees at 7 bases. The CDR3 is 17 amino acids. Losses at the gene ends were 4 bases for V and 4 bases for J; bases not matched to a gene: 13. Germline values: CDR1 MNHEY, CDR2 SVGEGT. The CDR3 nucleotides are TGTGCCAGCAGTTCTCGTTTATACAGGGGAGGAGGAAACACCATATATTTT. Its protein product is CASSSRLYRGGGNTIYF.

This sequence joins TRBV18 and TRBJ1-2; the D is unclear. The germline V gene has CDR1 KGHSH and CDR2 LQKENI. V shed 5 bases and J shed 0 bases, with 16 bases lying between them. The CDR3 sequence is 16 residues long. The DNA of the CDR3 is TGTGCCAGCTCATCCGACGGGGTTATACCTAACTATGGCTACACCTTC. Its translation is CASSSDGVIPNYGYTF.